The rows below give T cell receptor beta chains drawn from one sample of a study of blood T cells in healthy people across ages. TCRdb reanalysed the 5' RACE reads using MiXCR and keeps one entry per CDR3 protein. The table has 850,000 to 1,300,000 distinct CDR3 sequences, around 45% seen once. Material: blood. These receptors all stem from a woman aged 55-70 years in good health. Each CDR3 is given with its conserved first and last residue. The D gene is left open where the match is weak. The listing skips clone size in some rows; elsewhere it reads once, few, many or a size class.

>TRBD2|TRBV27|.|TRBJ2-3
CASSHRTSGRSDTRYF
TGTGCCAGCAGTCACCGGACTAGCGGGAGGTCAGATACGCGGTATTTT
>.|TRBV20-1|.|TRBJ2-5
CSAHRAESSYNEQYF
TGCAGTGCGCACAGAGCGGAGTCCTCCTACAATGAGCAGTACTTC
>.|TRBV5-1|few|TRBJ2-1
CASRPNSDYNEQFF
TGCGCCAGCCGGCCGAACTCCGACTACAATGAGCAGTTCTTC
>.|TRBV20-1|.|TRBJ2-6
CSAMTPSGANVLTF
TGCAGTGCTATGACTCCCTCTGGGGCCAACGTCCTGACTTTC
>TRBD1|TRBV24-1|.|TRBJ1-5
CATSEGQGNQPQHF
TGTGCCACCAGTGAGGGACAGGGGAATCAGCCCCAGCATTTT
>.|TRBV20-1|.|TRBJ2-4
CSASQDNPKNIQYF
TGCAGTGCCAGTCAGGACAATCCCAAAAACATTCAGTACTTC
>.|TRBV20-1|few|TRBJ2-7
CSARKGGVYEQYF
TGCAGTGCTAGAAAGGGGGGGGTTTACGAGCAGTACTTC
>TRBD1|TRBV2|.|TRBJ2-5
CASRGQFQETQYF
TGTGCCAGCAGGGGACAGTTCCAAGAGACCCAGTACTTC
>.|TRBV20-1|.|TRBJ2-1
CSASVPLAPYEQFF
TGCAGTGCTAGCGTTCCCCTAGCGCCCTATGAGCAGTTCTTC
>.|TRBV24-1|few|TRBJ2-1
CATSDADEQFF
TGTGCCACCAGTGATGCCGATGAGCAGTTCTTC
>TRBD2|TRBV28|few|TRBJ2-3
CASSFTSGPTDTQYF
TGTGCCAGCAGTTTTACTAGCGGACCCACAGATACGCAGTATTTT
>TRBD2|TRBV12-3/TRBV12-4|.|TRBJ2-7
CASSSRAGGRFGNEQYF
TGTGCCAGCAGTTCAAGGGCTGGCGGGAGATTTGGTAACGAGCAGTACTTC
>TRBD1|TRBV29-1|few|TRBJ2-5
CSVRGDRDSETQYF
TGCAGCGTTAGGGGGGACAGGGATTCGGAGACCCAGTACTTC
>.|TRBV24-1|.|TRBJ2-7
CATSDIIEVKTYEQYF
TGTGCCACCAGTGATATCATAGAGGTCAAAACCTACGAGCAGTACTTC
>TRBD1|TRBV29-1|.|TRBJ2-1
CSGRTGASYEQFF
TGCAGCGGTCGGACAGGAGCGTCCTACGAGCAGTTCTTC
>TRBD2|TRBV7-2|few|TRBJ2-5
CASSAGTRGRSQYF
TGTGCCAGCAGTGCCGGGACTAGGGGTAGAAGCCAGTACTTC
>TRBD2|TRBV12-5|many|TRBJ2-5
CASGPGTSGTETQYF
TGTGCTAGTGGTCCCGGGACTAGCGGGACAGAGACCCAGTACTTC
>.|TRBV27|.|TRBJ2-1
CASSPRQREQFF
TGTGCCAGCAGTCCCAGACAGCGGGAGCAGTTCTTC
>TRBD2|TRBV5-1|.|TRBJ2-7
CASSSGTSNHEQYF
TGCGCCAGCAGCTCCGGGACTAGCAACCACGAGCAGTACTTC
>.|TRBV6-1|few|TRBJ2-1
CASSTLTPQTAEQFF
TGTGCCAGCAGTACACTGACCCCCCAAACAGCTGAGCAGTTCTTC